The 31 T cell receptor beta chains listed next were all sequenced from one sample in a study of blood T cell repertoires in COVID-19. Some clones are missing from TCRdb's copy, which holds only in-frame ones; the method was immunoSEQ multiplex PCR. There are roughly 250,000 clones in the sample; about nine tenths occur only once, and 0.95% to 1.5% lies in the top ten. The sequenced sample consisted of PBMCs or T cells enriched from blood (not recorded which). These receptors originate from a human donor in a cohort exposed to, infected with or recovered from COVID-19 (not recorded which). The donor label of this sample is uncertain.

The V call is TRBV6-1, the J call TRBJ1-2, with a weak D call TRBD1 (6 bases). The CDR3 contains 15 residues. Trimming stripped 1 base from V and 4 bases from J, with 13 bases between. Looked up from germline, CDR1 is MNHNS and CDR2 is SASEGT. CDR3 DNA: TGTGCCAGCAGTGAAGGTTCGACAGGCCGCTATGGCTACACCTTC. It codes for CASSEGSTGRYGYTF.

The V gene is TRBV9, the J gene TRBJ2-3; 8 bases align to TRBD2. V dropped 4 bases and J dropped 5; count of bases not matched to a gene: 6. The CDR3 runs to 14 residues. The V gene's germline CDR1 is SGDLS and CDR2 YYNGEE. The chain's CDR3 is CASSSGLVGDTQYF. The CDR3 nucleotides read TGTGCCAGCAGCTCGGGACTAGTCGGAGATACGCAGTATTTT.

The chain employs TRBV7-9 and TRBJ2-1, with TRBD1 matching 8 bases. The CDR3 consists of 16 residues. V lost 5 bases and J lost 2; bases outside the gene matches: 8. CDR1 SEHNR and CDR2 FQNEAQ come from the germline V gene (reference sequence). CDR3: CASSPDDRGTYNEQFF. As DNA, the CDR3 is TGTGCCAGCAGCCCCGACGACAGGGGAACCTACAATGAGCAGTTCTTC.

The genes are TRBV19 and TRBJ1-4, with a possible D match to TRBD1 (6 bases). CDR3 length: 15 residues. V was trimmed by 3 bases and J by 4 bases, leaving 12 bases between them. The germline V gene encodes CDR1 LNHDA and CDR2 SQIVND (reference sequence). CDR3 amino acids: CASSIGGQLNEKLFF. The CDR3 bases are TGTGCCAGTAGTATTGGTGGACAGCTTAATGAAAAACTGTTTTTT.

The chain has TRBV18 and TRBJ1-3, with a possible D match to TRBD1 (5 bases). The germline V gene has CDR1 KGHSH and CDR2 LQKENI. This CDR3 contains 15 residues. Trimming took off 6 bases at V and 0 bases at J, with 12 bases between the two ends. CDR3 nucleotide sequence: TGTGCCAGCTCCCCGGGGGTGAACTCTGGAAACACCATATATTTT. The encoded protein is CASSPGVNSGNTIYF.

The J gene is TRBJ1-2, the V gene TRBV16, with TRBD1 as a possible D gene (6 bases). There are 14 residues in the CDR3. The V gene's germline CDR1 is KGHSY and CDR2 FQNENV. V lost 4 bases to trimming and J lost 6 bases, with 15 bases between them. CDR3 in amino acids: CASSLRQVPDGYTF. As DNA, the CDR3 is TGTGCCAGCAGCCTCAGACAGGTCCCCGATGGCTACACCTTC.

The chain employs TRBV19 and TRBJ2-5, with a possible D match to TRBD2 (6 bases). Looked up from germline, CDR1 is LNHDA and CDR2 is SQIVND (reference sequence). The V and J ends lost 1 base and 4 bases respectively, with 10 bases between them. The CDR3 spans 14 residues. CDR3 residues: CASSIGGASETQYF. The CDR3 DNA sequence: TGTGCCAGTAGTATAGGCGGGGCTTCAGAGACCCAGTACTTC.

V is TRBV19 and J is TRBJ2-7; tentative D call: TRBD1 (6 bases). CDR1 and CDR2 (germline): LNHDA, SQIVND (reference sequence). V dropped 3 bases and J dropped 4 bases, with 16 bases sitting between them. The CDR3 contains 15 residues. CDR3 DNA sequence: TGTGCCAGTAGTATTACCCCAGGGGAAGGTTACGAGCAGTACTTC. It translates to CASSITPGEGYEQYF.

This clone was seen once. The chain employs TRBV19 and TRBJ2-2; D gene ambiguous. CDR1 and CDR2 (germline): LNHDA, SQIVND (reference sequence). CDR3 size: 11 residues. The V gene lost 3 bases and the J gene lost 7 bases, with 3 bases spanning the gap. CDR3 in amino acids: CASSIHGELFF. As DNA, the CDR3 is TGTGCCAGTAGTATCCACGGGGAGCTGTTTTTT.

V usage is TRBV6-5 and J usage is TRBJ2-3, with 11 bases fitting TRBD2. The CDR3 has 16 amino acids. CDR1 is MNHEY, CDR2 SVGAGI, per germline. After removal of 1 base from V and 4 bases from J, the junction contained 4 bases not matched to a gene. Written as DNA, the CDR3 is TGTGCCAGCAGTTACTTGAGACTAGCGGGGTCAGATACGCAGTATTTT. Amino acid sequence: CASSYLRLAGSDTQYF.

The chain recombines TRBV9 with TRBJ1-2; D is possibly TRBD1 (6 bases). Trimming stripped 0 bases from V and 8 bases from J, with 20 bases between. The CDR3 loop spans 16 amino acids. Germline V gene lookup returns CDR1 SGDLS and CDR2 YYNGEE. CDR3 residues: CASSVAAGGRRGGYTF. DNA for the CDR3: TGTGCCAGCAGCGTAGCAGCCGGGGGGCGCCGTGGCGGCTACACCTTC. Looking up the rest from reference TRBV9 and TRBJ1-2 gives the full variable domain: DSGVTQTPKHLITATGQRVTLRCSPRSGDLSVYWYQQSLDQGLQFLIQYYNGEERAKGNILERFSAQQFPDLHSELNLSSLELGDSALYFCASSVAAGGRRGGYTFGSGTRLTVV.

This clone was picked up one time. J is TRBJ2-7 and V is TRBV2; weak D call: TRBD2 (5 bases). The V and J ends lost 7 bases and 1 base respectively, with 20 bases between them. Looked up from germline, CDR1 is SNHLY and CDR2 is FYNNEI. This CDR3 is 16 amino acids long. CDR3 protein: CASMRGQSTLSYEQYF. Here the CDR3 DNA reads TGTGCCAGCATGAGAGGGCAGAGTACCCTTTCCTACGAGCAGTACTTC.

The rearrangement uses TRBV15 and TRBJ1-1, with 8 positions matching TRBD1. The J segment lost 1 base and the V segment lost 2 bases, leaving 3 bases of the junction unmatched. Germline loops: CDR1 LNHNV, CDR2 YYDKDF (reference sequence). The CDR3 runs 15 residues. The CDR3 DNA reads as TGTGCCACCAGCAGATCAGGGGGCTGGAACACTGAAGCTTTCTTT. As protein: CATSRSGGWNTEAFF.

The CDR3 sequence: CSAQQGATNEKLFF. The DNA of the CDR3 is TGCAGCGCACAACAGGGAGCAACTAATGAAAAACTGTTTTTT. The V gene is TRBV29-1, the J gene TRBJ1-4; tentative D call: TRBD1 (6 bases). With 7 bases removed from V and 0 bases from J, the gap between germline ends came to 12 bases. There are 14 residues in the CDR3. Germline assignment: CDR1 SQVTM and CDR2 ANQGSEA.

This chain uses TRBV7-9 with TRBJ1-2; D is possibly TRBD1 (5 bases). Trimming shortened V by 2 bases and J by 4 bases, and 8 bases separated the two germline ends. CDR1 is SEHNR, CDR2 FQNEAQ, per germline (reference sequence). This CDR3 comprises 13 residues. Written as DNA, the CDR3 is TGTGCCAGCAGCTTACAGGGTGGCTATGGCTACACCTTC. It specifies CASSLQGGYGYTF.

The V call is TRBV12-3 or TRBV12-4, the J call TRBJ1-2; TRBD1 matches 7 bases. The CDR3 has 13 residues. Trimming at V came to 6 bases and at J to 6 bases, leaving 7 bases not matched to a gene. The CDR3 spells CASSLTGSHGYTF. CDR3 nucleotide sequence: TGTGCCAGCAGCTTGACAGGGTCCCATGGCTACACCTTC.

The chain has TRBV7-2 and TRBJ1-3; a weak D match, TRBD1 (6 bases). The CDR3 is 15 residues long. The germline V gene has CDR1 SGHTA and CDR2 FQGNSA. V lost 2 bases and J lost 2, with 10 bases in between. The CDR3 is CASSLSPGAGNTIYF. The CDR3 DNA follows: TGTGCCAGCAGCTTATCTCCAGGGGCTGGAAACACCATATATTTT. Supplemented by reference TRBV7-2 and TRBJ1-3, the full variable domain reads GAGVSQSPSNKVTEKGKDVELRCDPISGHTALYWYRQSLGQGLEFLIYFQGNSAPDKSGLPSDRFSAERTGGSVSTLTIQRTQQEDSAVYLCASSLSPGAGNTIYFGEGSWLTVV.

A word on this clone: At the DNA level, this CDR3 is encoded by other sequences in the same sample as well. The chain employs TRBV12-3 or TRBV12-4 and TRBJ2-7; no reliable D call. The CDR3 consists of 13 residues. The V end lost 5 bases, the J end lost 0 bases, and 8 bases lay between the germline ends. The chain's CDR3 is CASSLDNSYEQYF. For the CDR3, the DNA is TGTGCCAGCAGTCTAGACAACTCCTACGAGCAGTACTTC.

This clone was seen a single time. The chain has TRBV5-1 and TRBJ1-3, with TRBD1 matching 8 bases. This CDR3 region has 14 residues. J lost 4 bases, V lost 4 bases, and 4 bases had no gene match. Germline V gene sequence: CDR1 SGHRS, CDR2 YFSETQ. CDR3 residues: CASSPGTGGNTIYF. Written as DNA, the CDR3 is TGCGCCAGCAGCCCAGGGACAGGAGGAAACACCATATATTTT.

The chain is built from TRBV29-1 and TRBJ1-2; 10 bases agree with TRBD1. The CDR3 is 12 amino acids. Germline values: CDR1 SQVTM, CDR2 ANQGSEA. The ends lost 4 bases at V and 6 bases at J; junction bases unmatched: 2. CDR3 sequence: CSVGGQGNGYTF. The CDR3 bases are TGCAGCGTTGGGGGACAGGGGAATGGCTACACCTTC.

The chain carries TRBV5-1 and TRBJ2-5; D possibly corresponds to TRBD1 (5 bases). Trimming stripped 0 bases from V and 1 base from J, with 7 bases between. Germline CDR1 SGHRS, CDR2 YFSETQ. This CDR3 region has 14 residues. CDR3 DNA: TGCGCCAGCAGCTTGGGGGGCCCCCAAGAGACCCAGTACTTC. Translating it yields CASSLGGPQETQYF.

The J gene is TRBJ2-7, the V gene TRBV24-1, with D hard to call. This CDR3 is built from 15 residues. Germline CDR1 and CDR2: KGHDR and SFDVKD. Trimming cost V 2 bases and J 4 bases, with 14 bases left between them. CDR3 nucleotides: TGTGCCACCAGTGATTCCCGTTTAGATCATTACGAGCAGTACTTC. Translation gives CATSDSRLDHYEQYF.

This chain joins TRBV29-1 and TRBJ1-1; a possible D gene is TRBD1 (6 bases). Germline CDR1 SQVTM, CDR2 ANQGSEA. V dropped 8 bases and J dropped 0 bases, with 19 bases sitting between them. The CDR3 runs to 15 residues. Here the CDR3 DNA reads TGCAGCTCTACAGGCCAGGACAGCATGAACACTGAAGCTTTCTTT. Translating it yields CSSTGQDSMNTEAFF.

J is TRBJ1-4 and V is TRBV7-9; D not resolved. Trimming stripped 10 bases from V and 7 bases from J, with 10 bases between. Germline V gives CDR1 SEHNR, CDR2 FQNEAQ (reference sequence). CDR3 length: 11 residues. CDR3 DNA: TGTGCCACAGAGGGTGGTGAAAAACTGTTTTTT. Translation: CATEGGEKLFF.

This clone appeared many times. The CDR3 is CASSQGFGGASNQPQHF. CDR3 nucleotide sequence: TGTGCCAGCAGCCAAGGGTTTGGAGGGGCGAGCAATCAGCCCCAGCATTTT. The J gene is TRBJ1-5, the V gene TRBV3-1 (or the pseudogene TRBV3-2); perhaps TRBD1 as D (5 bases). V was clipped by 1 base and J by 1 base, with 14 bases between them. This CDR3 has 17 residues. The germline CDR1 and CDR2 sequences are LGHDT and YNNKEL (reference sequence).

For this clone: Additional DNA sequences in this sample encode the identical CDR3. The chain is built from TRBV9 and TRBJ2-7, with 9 bases matching TRBD2. The CDR3 is 14 residues long. With V trimmed by 0 bases and J by 3 bases, 1 base remained unmatched. Germline V gene data show CDR1 as SGDLS and CDR2 as YYNGEE. CDR3 region: CASSVASGDYEQYF. In nucleotides, the CDR3 is TGTGCCAGCAGCGTAGCTAGCGGGGACTACGAGCAGTACTTC.

V is TRBV4-2 and J is TRBJ2-3, with 9 bases fitting TRBD1. In germline, CDR1 is LGHNA, CDR2 YNFKEQ. The ends lost 0 bases at V and 5 bases at J; junction bases unmatched: 12. The CDR3 has 18 amino acids. The chain's CDR3 is CASSQDNEWGQGIDTQYF. The CDR3 region has the DNA TGTGCCAGCAGCCAAGACAACGAATGGGGACAGGGAATAGATACGCAGTATTTT.

This clone was recorded only once. This sequence joins TRBV19 and TRBJ1-3, with D unresolved. The CDR3 length is 16 residues. Germline-derived CDR1 and CDR2 are LNHDA and SQIVND (reference sequence). The V gene lost 6 bases and the J gene lost 0 bases, with 15 bases spanning the gap. The CDR3 DNA sequence: TGTGCCAGTAGGACGGAGGGCGTCAGCTCTGGAAACACCATATATTTT. Translation: CASRTEGVSSGNTIYF.

This clone has only a few counts. This sequence joins TRBV4-1 and TRBJ2-5; 7 bases fit TRBD1. CDR3 size: 13 residues. Germline V gives CDR1 MGHRA, CDR2 YSYEKL. J was trimmed by 4 bases and V by 6 bases; bases with no gene match: 5. The CDR3 DNA sequence: TGCGCCAGCAGTACCTCAGGGGGAGAGACCCAGTACTTC. Its protein is CASSTSGGETQYF.

The chain couples TRBV2 to TRBJ2-3; D may be TRBD2 (6 bases). Germline-derived CDR1 and CDR2 are SNHLY and FYNNEI. The V end lost 7 bases, the J end lost 2 bases, and 10 bases lay between the germline ends. The CDR3 is made up of 13 amino acids. CDR3 sequence: CASKGGATDTQYF. CDR3 sequence (DNA): TGTGCCAGCAAGGGCGGGGCCACAGATACGCAGTATTTT.

The chain recombines TRBV6-5 with TRBJ1-6; TRBD1 matches at 7 bases. V lost 10 bases and J lost 7; bases outside the gene matches: 4. This CDR3 contains 12 residues. CDR1 is MNHEY and CDR2 is SVGAGI in the germline V gene. The CDR3 sequence: CATGTVNSPLHF. The CDR3 DNA reads as TGTGCCACGGGGACAGTAAATTCACCCCTCCACTTT.